Here is one T cell receptor beta chain with its context. Antigen unknown. This CDR3 region has 14 residues. J lost 8 bases, V lost 6 bases, and 10 bases had no gene match. Germline lookup yields CDR1 MNHEY and CDR2 SVGAGI. The repertoire was sequenced with immunoSEQ multiplex PCR; TCRdb's copy has only in-frame clones and lacks some. The table lists approximately 20,000 clones, roughly 83% of them singletons. The data were obtained in a study of PD-1 blockade in classical Hodgkin lymphoma. The time point is: cycle 4 day 1 (C4D1), after 5 to 7 weeks of nivolumab. All patients relapsed after autologous stem cell transplantation, and brentuximab vedotin exposure varied. Magnetic negative selection was used to purify CD4+ T cells from PBMCs that had been thawed. Regarding the study as a whole: It was CD4+ TCR diversity, not CD8+, that rose significantly by C4D1.

The starting material was CD4+ T cells from blood, obtained before the fourth cycle of nivolumab. The chain recombines TRBV6-5 with TRBJ2-1; TRBD1 matches 7 bases. This receptor was identified in a human donor with classical Hodgkin lymphoma. The DNA of the CDR3 is TGTGCCAGCAGGGGAACGACAGGGCCGGATGAGCAGTTCTTC. Its translation is CASRGTTGPDEQFF.